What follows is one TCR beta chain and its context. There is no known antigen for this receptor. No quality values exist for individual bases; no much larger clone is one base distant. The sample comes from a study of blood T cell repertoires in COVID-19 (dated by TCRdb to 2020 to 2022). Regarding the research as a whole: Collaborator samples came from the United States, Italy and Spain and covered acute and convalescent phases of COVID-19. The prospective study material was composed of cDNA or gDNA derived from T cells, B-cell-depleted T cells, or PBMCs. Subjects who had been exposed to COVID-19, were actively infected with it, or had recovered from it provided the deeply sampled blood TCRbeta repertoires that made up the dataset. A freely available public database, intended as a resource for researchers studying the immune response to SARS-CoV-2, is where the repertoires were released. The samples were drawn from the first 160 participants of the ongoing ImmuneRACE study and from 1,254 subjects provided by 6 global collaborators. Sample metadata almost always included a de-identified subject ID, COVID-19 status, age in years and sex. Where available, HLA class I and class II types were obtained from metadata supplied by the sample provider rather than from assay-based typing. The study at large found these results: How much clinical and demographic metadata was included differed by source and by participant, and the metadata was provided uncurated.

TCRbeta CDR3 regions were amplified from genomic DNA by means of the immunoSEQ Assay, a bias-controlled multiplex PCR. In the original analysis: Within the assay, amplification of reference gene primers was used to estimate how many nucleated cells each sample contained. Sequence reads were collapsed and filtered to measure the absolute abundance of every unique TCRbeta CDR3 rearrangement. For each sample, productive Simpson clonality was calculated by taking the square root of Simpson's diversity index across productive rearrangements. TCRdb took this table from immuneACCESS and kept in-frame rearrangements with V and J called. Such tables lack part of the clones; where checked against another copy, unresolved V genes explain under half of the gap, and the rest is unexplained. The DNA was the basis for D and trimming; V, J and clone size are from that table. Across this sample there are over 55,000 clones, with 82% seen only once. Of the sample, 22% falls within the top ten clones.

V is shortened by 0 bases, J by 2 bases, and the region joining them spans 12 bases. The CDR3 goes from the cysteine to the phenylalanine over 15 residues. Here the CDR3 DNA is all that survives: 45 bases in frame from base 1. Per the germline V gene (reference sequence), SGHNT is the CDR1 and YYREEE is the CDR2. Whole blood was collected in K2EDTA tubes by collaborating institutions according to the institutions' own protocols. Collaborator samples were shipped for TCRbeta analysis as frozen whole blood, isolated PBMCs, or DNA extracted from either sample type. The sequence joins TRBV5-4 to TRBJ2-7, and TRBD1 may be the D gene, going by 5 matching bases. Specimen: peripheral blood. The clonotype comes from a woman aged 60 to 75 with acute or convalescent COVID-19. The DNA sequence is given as TGTGCCAGCAGCTTGGGTTCCCAGGGCCCCTACGAGCAGTACTTC. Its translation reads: CASSLGSQGPYEQYF.